This record covers a single TCR beta chain. Antigen: not known. The PCR used 60 Vbeta and 13 Jbeta primers. Data came from immunoSEQ multiplex PCR; TCRdb stores just in-frame clones and leaves some out. Its listing shows 68,000 or so clones. This record comes from a study of cytomegalovirus exposure and HLA in healthy donors. Regarding the study as a whole: Cytomegalovirus status was reportedly diagnosed by the classifier with high sensitivity and specificity. TCR beta V- and J-gene trimming was later associated with a missense DCLRE1C variant.

Germline loops: CDR1 GTSNPN, CDR2 SVGIG (reference sequence). V was shortened by 0 bases and J by 1 base, with 6 bases between the two germline ends. The CDR3 length is 13 residues. The clonotype originates from a female donor in good health and CMV-seropositive. The chain is built from TRBV30 and TRBJ1-1, with D unresolved. Sequences were obtained from PBMCs. CDR3 in amino acids: CAWSVQENTEAFF. CDR3 coding DNA: TGTGCCTGGAGTGTACAAGAGAACACTGAAGCTTTCTTT.